The clone carrying this TCR beta chain was seen a few times. RNA transcripts served as template for amplifying TCR beta CDR3 sequences. Second-round multiplex PCR came after first-round RT-PCR with HTBI primers. In TCRdb, the multiplex PCR reads were re-called with MiXCR into one record per CDR3 protein. Of about 640,000 distinct CDR3 sequences listed, roughly 41% are singletons. These data come from a study of Graves' ophthalmopathy and Graves' hyperthyroidism. Trimming stripped 4 bases from V and 8 bases from J, with 14 bases between. The CDR3 sequence is 13 residues long. CDR1 and CDR2 (germline): SNHLY, FYNNEI.

The chain links TRBV2 to TRBJ1-2, with D maybe TRBD1 (6 bases). The sample was peripheral blood. This clonotype originated in an adult man with Graves' ophthalmopathy. The CDR3 loop is CASSVGRGGGYTF. The DNA for the CDR3 is TGTGCCAGCAGTGTAGGCAGGGGAGGAGGCTACACCTTC.